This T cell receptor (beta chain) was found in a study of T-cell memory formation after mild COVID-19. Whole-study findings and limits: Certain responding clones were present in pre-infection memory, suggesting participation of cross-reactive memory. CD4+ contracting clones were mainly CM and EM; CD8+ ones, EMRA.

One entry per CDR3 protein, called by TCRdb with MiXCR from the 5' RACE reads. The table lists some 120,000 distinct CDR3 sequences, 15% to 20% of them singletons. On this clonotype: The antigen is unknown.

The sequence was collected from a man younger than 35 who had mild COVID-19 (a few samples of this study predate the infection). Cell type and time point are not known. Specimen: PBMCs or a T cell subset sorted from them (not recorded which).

CDR3 DNA: TGTGCCAGCAGCTCCAGGCGGAATGGACTTTGGGGGGAGCTGTTTTTT. It codes for CASSSRRNGLWGELFF. The chain links TRBV7-9 to TRBJ2-2; the D gene is possibly TRBD2 (5 bases). V was shortened by 4 bases and J by 8 bases, with 20 bases between the two germline ends. The CDR3 is 16 amino acids. From germline, CDR1 is SEHNR and CDR2 FQNEAQ (reference sequence).